Here is one TCR beta chain with its context. What it recognizes is unknown. This sample stems from a study of vaccination effects on CD4 cells after COVID-19. Study-wide background: Participants were vaccinated with two doses of either the BNT162b2 or mRNA-1273 vaccine.

With roughly nine days of culture completed, CD4+ T cells were isolated. This CDR3 region has 15 residues. Germline V gene sequence: CDR1 SGHVS, CDR2 FQNEAQ. Trimming shortened V by 2 bases and J by 5 bases, and 15 bases separated the two germline ends. Study-wide findings and caveats: Marked clonal contraction of infection- and vaccine-induced clones was seen late after vaccination. Cross-reactivity with common cold coronaviruses was shown by only 1 of 255 vaccine-induced clones in healthy vaccinees.

Some clones are missing from TCRdb's copy, which holds only in-frame ones; the method was immunoSEQ multiplex PCR. Of tens of thousands of clones detected, 65% to 75% appear once; the ten largest clones hold approximately 2.9%. The chain employs TRBV7-8 and TRBJ2-5, with D perhaps being TRBD1 or TRBD2 (5 bases each). This clonotype was sampled from a human donor who received a COVID-19 vaccine. This sample comprised CD4+ T cells from PBMCs cultured without peptide, obtained before COVID-19 vaccination. CDR3 region: CASSLMVGTGETQYF. The DNA of the CDR3 is TGTGCCAGCAGCTTAATGGTTGGGACGGGGGAGACCCAGTACTTC. Complete variable domain (other parts from reference TRBV7-8 and TRBJ2-5): GAGVSQSPRYKVAKRGQDVALRCDPISGHVSLFWYQQALGQGPEFLTYFQNEAQLDKSGLPSDRFFAERPEGSVSTLKIQRTQQEDSAVYLCASSLMVGTGETQYFGPGTRLLVL.